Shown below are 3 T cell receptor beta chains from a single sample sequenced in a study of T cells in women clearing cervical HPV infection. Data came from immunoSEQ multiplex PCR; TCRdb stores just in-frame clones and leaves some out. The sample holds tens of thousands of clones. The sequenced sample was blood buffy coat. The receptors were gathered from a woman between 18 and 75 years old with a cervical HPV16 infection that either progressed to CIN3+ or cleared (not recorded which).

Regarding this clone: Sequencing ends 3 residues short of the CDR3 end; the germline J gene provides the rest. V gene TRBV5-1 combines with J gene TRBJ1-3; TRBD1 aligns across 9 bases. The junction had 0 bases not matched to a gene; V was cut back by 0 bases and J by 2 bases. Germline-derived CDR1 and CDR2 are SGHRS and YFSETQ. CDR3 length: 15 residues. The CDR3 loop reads CASSLGQGAGNTIYF. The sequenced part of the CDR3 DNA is TGCGCCAGCAGCTTGGGACAGGGGGCTGGAAACACC.

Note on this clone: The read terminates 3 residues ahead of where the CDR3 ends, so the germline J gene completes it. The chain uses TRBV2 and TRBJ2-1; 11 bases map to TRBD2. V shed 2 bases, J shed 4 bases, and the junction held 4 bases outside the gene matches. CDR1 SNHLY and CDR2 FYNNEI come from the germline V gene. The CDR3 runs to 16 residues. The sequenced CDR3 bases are TGTGCCAGCAGTGAAAGGCTAGCGGGAGGTTACAATGAG. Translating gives CASSERLAGGYNE. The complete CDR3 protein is CASSERLAGGYNEQFF.

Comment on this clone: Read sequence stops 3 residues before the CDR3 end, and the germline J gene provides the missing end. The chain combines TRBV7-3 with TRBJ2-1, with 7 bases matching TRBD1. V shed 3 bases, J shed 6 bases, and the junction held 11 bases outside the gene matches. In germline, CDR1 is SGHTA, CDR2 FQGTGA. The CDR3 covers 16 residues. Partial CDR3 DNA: TGTGCCAGCAGCTTCGGTCCGACAGGGATAGGCAATGAG. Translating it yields CASSFGPTGIGNE. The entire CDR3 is CASSFGPTGIGNEQFF.